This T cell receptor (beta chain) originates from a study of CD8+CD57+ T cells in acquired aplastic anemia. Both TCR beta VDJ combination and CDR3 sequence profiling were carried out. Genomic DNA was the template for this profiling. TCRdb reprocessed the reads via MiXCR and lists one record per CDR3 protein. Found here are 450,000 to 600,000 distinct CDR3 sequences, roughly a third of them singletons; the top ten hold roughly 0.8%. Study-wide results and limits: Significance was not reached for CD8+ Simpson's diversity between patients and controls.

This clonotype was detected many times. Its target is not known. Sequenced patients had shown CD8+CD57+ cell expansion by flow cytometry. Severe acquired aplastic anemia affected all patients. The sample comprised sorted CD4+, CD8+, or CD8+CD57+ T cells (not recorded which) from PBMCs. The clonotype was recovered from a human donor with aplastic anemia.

The chain's CDR3 is CATSRRSGYGYTF. For the CDR3, the DNA is TGTGCCACCAGCCGACGGTCCGGGTATGGCTACACCTTC. This chain joins TRBV24-1 and TRBJ1-2; no clear D. Germline lookup yields CDR1 KGHDR and CDR2 SFDVKD. The CDR3 covers 13 residues. The V end was cut by 7 bases, the J end by 5 bases, with 13 bases between.